This T cell receptor beta chain derives from a study of radiation and T cells in renal cell carcinoma. Per the germline V gene, CDR1 is SGHRS and CDR2 is YFSETQ. The CDR3 runs 14 residues. Trimming shortened V by 5 bases and J by 4 bases, and 15 bases separated the two germline ends. Profiling relied on immunoSEQ multiplex PCR, and the TCRdb table lists in-frame clones only, not all of them. This table has roughly 82,000 clones, roughly nine tenths appearing once. Details on this clone: Its antigen is unidentified.

The time point denotes: blood 4 weeks post-SBRT, at nephrectomy. Described treatment: 15 Gy SBRT to primary tumor, nephrectomy 4 weeks later. Nephrectomy followed 15 Gy stereotactic body radiation by 4 weeks. Study-level findings and limits: Without pretreatment biopsies, baseline tumor clonotype presence was undetermined.

This specimen consisted of blood, obtained from a patient whose treatment included radiotherapy and nephrectomy. This receptor was obtained from a woman in her 70s with renal cell carcinoma. The gene calls are TRBV5-1 and TRBJ1-2, with D perhaps TRBD1 (6 bases). CDR3 nucleotides: TGCGCCAGCAGTTTGTCACAGGGCACCTATGGCTACACCTTC. Protein product: CASSLSQGTYGYTF. The complete variable domain, with remaining parts taken from reference TRBV5-1 and TRBJ1-2, reads KAGVTQTPRYLIKTRGQQVTLSCSPISGHRSVSWYQQTPGQGLQFLFEYFSETQRNKGNFPGRFSGRQFSNSRSEMNVSTLELGDSALYLCASSLSQGTYGYTFGSGTRLTVV.